Listed below are T cell receptor beta chains from one sample, sequenced in a study of cytomegalovirus exposure and HLA in healthy donors. Data came from immunoSEQ multiplex PCR; TCRdb stores just in-frame clones and leaves some out. This table holds about 160,000 clones, around 75% found once. Input material: PBMCs. The receptor set was obtained from a female donor in good health and CMV-seronegative. The CDR3 runs from the conserved cysteine through the conserved F or W. A D gene is named only where the DNA matches it firmly. Not all rows give a size; the values are once, few, many and, for expanded clones, a class.

>NA|TRBV4-3|NA|TRBJ2-3
TGCGCCAGCAGCCAAGGTGACGGGACTAGCACAGATACGCAGTATTTT
CASSQGDGTSTDTQYF
>NA|TRBV7-6|NA|TRBJ2-2
TGTGCCAGCAGCCCCATGGGGGGCGGGGAGCTGTTTTTT
CASSPMGGGELFF
>NA|TRBV28|NA|TRBJ1-6
TGTGCCAGCAGCCGCGGGTCACCCCTCCACTTT
CASSRGSPLHF
>NA|TRBV2|TRBD1|TRBJ1-1
TGTGCCAGCAGAGCCGGGACAGGGGGCACTGAAGCTTTCTTT
CASRAGTGGTEAFF
>few|TRBV6-5|NA|TRBJ1-1
TGTGCCAGCAGTATTTACAGAGACCTGAACACTGAAGCTTTCTTT
CASSIYRDLNTEAFF
>NA|TRBV6-5|TRBD1|TRBJ1-2
TGTGCCAGCAGTTTGGGACAGGGGGCCCTCTATGGCTACACCTTC
CASSLGQGALYGYTF
>NA|TRBV9|TRBD2|TRBJ2-2
TGTGCCAGCAGCGTAGCGAGGGACGGGACTAGCCCTACCGGGGAGCTGTTTTTT
CASSVARDGTSPTGELFF
>NA|TRBV30|NA|TRBJ1-4
TGTGCCTGGAGTAGTTCAGGGACTAATGAAAAACTGTTTTTT
CAWSSSGTNEKLFF
>once|TRBV6-1|NA|TRBJ1-6
TGTGCCAGCAGGCCCCCCCTCCGGGGTTCACCCCTCCACTTT
CASRPPLRGSPLHF
>NA|TRBV4-2|TRBD1|TRBJ2-5
TGTGCCAGCAGCCACCACCCGACAGGGCCTAATCAAGAGACCCAGTACTTC
CASSHHPTGPNQETQYF
>NA|TRBV2|NA|TRBJ2-1
TGTGCCAGCATGGAGGATGAGCAGTTCTTC
CASMEDEQFF
>NA|TRBV9|TRBD1|TRBJ2-7
TGTGCCAGCAGCGTAGATGGACAGGGAGATTCCGAGCAGTACTTC
CASSVDGQGDSEQYF
>few|TRBV6-6|NA|TRBJ1-2
TGTGCCAGCAGTTACTCCGGACAGAAAGGCTACACCTTC
CASSYSGQKGYTF
>NA|TRBV19|NA|TRBJ1-6
TGTGCCAGTAGTGAAAGGGGTAATTCACCCCTCCACTTT
CASSERGNSPLHF
>NA|TRBV19|TRBD1|TRBJ1-5
TGTGCCAGTAGTGTACGCGGGACAGGCAATCAGCCCCAGCATTTT
CASSVRGTGNQPQHF
>few|TRBV4-1|TRBD2|TRBJ2-4
TGCGCCAGCAGCCAAGCGGGGGGTATCGTTCAGTACTTC
CASSQAGGIVQYF
>NA|TRBV19|TRBD2|TRBJ2-3
TGTGCCAGTAACCCTAGCGGGGTGTTCACAGATACGCAGTATTTT
CASNPSGVFTDTQYF
>NA|TRBV7-8|NA|TRBJ2-7
TGTGCCAGCAGCTCTCTACCCCGACAGGCCTACAAGCAGTACTTC
CASSSLPRQAYKQYF
>NA|TRBV6-1|NA|TRBJ1-5
TGTGCCAGCACTATAGTCGGAGTGGTCCAGCCCCAGCATTTT
CASTIVGVVQPQHF
>few|TRBV29-1|TRBD1|TRBJ1-2
TGCAGCGCCGGGACAGACCCTGATGGCTACACCTTC
CSAGTDPDGYTF
>NA|TRBV28|NA|TRBJ2-7
TGTGCCAGCAGTCCCCCAGGGGGGCTAACCTACGAGCAGTACTTC
CASSPPGGLTYEQYF
>NA|TRBV15|NA|TRBJ2-3
TGTGCCACCAGCAGAGATCTAGACCTTCCCACAGATACGCAGTATTTT
CATSRDLDLPTDTQYF
>NA|TRBV27|NA|TRBJ2-2
TGTGCCAGCAGTTTTCTGGGGCCAGGCACCGGGGAGCTGTTTTTT
CASSFLGPGTGELFF
>NA|TRBV7-6|NA|TRBJ2-1
TGTGCCAGCAGCTTAGACGCTAGAAATCGGTTCTTC
CASSLDARNRFF
>NA|TRBV6-5|NA|TRBJ1-1
TGTGCCAGCAGTTACTCAGCTGTCGGGACTGAAGCTTTCTTT
CASSYSAVGTEAFF
>NA|TRBV27|TRBD1|TRBJ1-6
TGTGCCAGCACCTCCGGGACAGGCCCCCATAATTCACCCCTCCACTTT
CASTSGTGPHNSPLHF
>NA|TRBV19|TRBD2|TRBJ2-2
TGTGCCAGTACCCCCCGGGGGGGACTAGCGGGAGGGCCGGGGACCGGGGAGCTGTTTTTT
CASTPRGGLAGGPGTGELFF
>NA|TRBV5-1|TRBD1|TRBJ1-3
TGCGCCAGCAGCGGGACAGGGTCGAGCTCTGGAAACACCATATATTTT
CASSGTGSSSGNTIYF
>NA|TRBV25-1|NA|TRBJ2-5
TGTGCCAGCAGTCGGGTGACGACTCAAGAGACCCAGTACTTC
CASSRVTTQETQYF
>NA|TRBV6-1|NA|TRBJ1-3
TGTGCCAGCAGTGACAGGGCGTCTGGAAACACCATATATTTT
CASSDRASGNTIYF
>NA|TRBV7-2|NA|TRBJ2-7
TGTGCCAGCAGCTCGCGGGACCGCTCCTACGAGCAGTACTTC
CASSSRDRSYEQYF
>NA|TRBV4-2|NA|TRBJ2-3
TGTGCCAGCAGCCCTAAACCCACAGATCCAGATACGCAGTATTTT
CASSPKPTDPDTQYF
>NA|TRBV7-3|NA|TRBJ2-5
TGTGCCAGCAGCCAAGGACTGCGGGAGACCCAGTACTTC
CASSQGLRETQYF
>once|TRBV9|TRBD2|TRBJ2-1
TGTGCCAGCAGCGTAGGCCTAGCGGGCGCCTACAATGAGCAGTTCTTC
CASSVGLAGAYNEQFF
>NA|TRBV18|TRBD1|TRBJ1-5
TGTGCCAGCTCGACAGGGATTAGCAATCAGCCCCAGCATTTT
CASSTGISNQPQHF
>NA|TRBV10-2|TRBD1|TRBJ1-1
TGCGCCACGGAGAGGGACAGGGGGCTTTATTACACTGAAGCTTTCTTT
CATERDRGLYYTEAFF
>once|TRBV7-2|NA|TRBJ1-2
TGTGCCAGCAGCCCCACGGGGGTTAACTATGGCTACACCTTC
CASSPTGVNYGYTF
>NA|TRBV7-2|NA|TRBJ2-3
TGTGCCAGCAGCGATTTCGGGGGGCCAAGCACAGATACGCAGTATTTT
CASSDFGGPSTDTQYF
>NA|TRBV7-9|TRBD2|TRBJ2-2
TGTGCCTGCCAGTCCGGGACTAGCGGGGCGACGAACACCGGGGAGCTGTTTTTT
CACQSGTSGATNTGELFF
>NA|TRBV9|TRBD1|TRBJ1-2
TGTGCCAGCAGTCGATCCGGGACAGTCTATGGCTACACCTTC
CASSRSGTVYGYTF
>NA|TRBV6-1|TRBD2|TRBJ2-7
TGTGCCAGCAGTGACGCGGGAGGGACAGAGGAGTACGAGCAGTACTTC
CASSDAGGTEEYEQYF
>NA|TRBV28|TRBD1|TRBJ2-1
TGTGCCAGCAGTTTGGACAGGGGATCCTACAATGAGCAGTTCTTC
CASSLDRGSYNEQFF
>NA|TRBV19|NA|TRBJ2-7
TGTGCCAGTAGTATTGGAGGGGACCCCTACGAGCAGTACTTC
CASSIGGDPYEQYF
>NA|TRBV7-3|NA|TRBJ2-3
TGTGCCAGCAGCCCGTCAGGCCCGGGACATCGCACAGATACGCAGTATTTT
CASSPSGPGHRTDTQYF
>NA|TRBV4-3|TRBD2|TRBJ2-3
TGCGCCAGCAGCCAAGAAGTGGGCGGACTAGCGGGAGTGAGGAGGACAGATACGCAGTATTTT
CASSQEVGGLAGVRRTDTQYF
>NA|TRBV5-4|NA|TRBJ1-2
TGTGCCAGCAGCTTGAATCAGGGTAGCTATGGCTACACCTTC
CASSLNQGSYGYTF
>NA|TRBV7-2|TRBD2|TRBJ2-7
TGTGCCAGCAGCCCTAGCGGCTACGAGCAGTACTTC
CASSPSGYEQYF
>few|TRBV30|TRBD2|TRBJ2-3
TGTGCCTGGAGCGGGACGCCGGGACTAGCGGGAGGGGATGGCGCAGATACGCAGTATTTT
CAWSGTPGLAGGDGADTQYF
>once|TRBV18|TRBD2|TRBJ2-7
TGTGCCAGCTCACCTCTCGGACTAGCGGGGGGCCGTCGCTCCTACGAGCAGTACTTC
CASSPLGLAGGRRSYEQYF
>NA|TRBV4-1|NA|TRBJ1-3
TGCGCCAGCAGCCAAGACCCACAGCTGAGCTCTGGAAACACCATATATTTT
CASSQDPQLSSGNTIYF
>NA|TRBV28|TRBD2|TRBJ2-1
TGTGCCAGCAGTTTCGGGACTAGCGGGAAGGCAAATGAGCAGTTCTTC
CASSFGTSGKANEQFF
>NA|TRBV19|TRBD1|TRBJ2-1
TGTGCCAGTAGTATGGGGACAGCCTACAATGAGCAGTTCTTC
CASSMGTAYNEQFF
>NA|TRBV15|TRBD1|TRBJ2-4
TGTGCCACCAGCAGAGGTGGACAGGGCGACATTCAGTACTTC
CATSRGGQGDIQYF
>few|TRBV5-1|TRBD2|TRBJ2-1
TGCGCCAGCAGCTTTAGCGGGACGGAGCAGTTCTTC
CASSFSGTEQFF
>NA|TRBV19|NA|TRBJ1-6
TGTGCCAGTAGTATGGGCCAGTTAAGCTCACCCCTCCACTTT
CASSMGQLSSPLHF
>NA|TRBV7-2|NA|TRBJ2-7
TGTGCCAGCAGCTTTGAGCGGACCTCCTACGAGCAGTACTTC
CASSFERTSYEQYF
>NA|TRBV13|TRBD1|TRBJ1-1
TGTGCCAGCAGCTTGGGACAGGGACCCACTGAAGCTTTCTTT
CASSLGQGPTEAFF
>NA|TRBV27|TRBD1|TRBJ1-5
TGTGCCAGCAGTCCACCCGGGACAGGTCGAGATCAGCCCCAGCATTTT
CASSPPGTGRDQPQHF
>NA|TRBV19|NA|TRBJ2-7
TGTGCCAGTAGTGGACGGACAAGGGGGAAAACCTACGAGCAGTACTTC
CASSGRTRGKTYEQYF